A selection of T cell receptor beta chains follows, all from one sample in a study of long-term antiretroviral therapy in people with HIV. Clones were read by immunoSEQ multiplex PCR, and TCRdb kept only the in-frame ones, dropping some. Of more than 15,000 clones listed, approximately 78% are singletons. The material was unsorted PBMCs, obtained 0.3 years after starting antiretroviral therapy. Receptors originate from a man aged 18 to 29 with HIV. Each CDR3 is given with its conserved first and last residue. Each record gives: clone size, V gene, D gene, J gene, CDR3 DNA, CDR3 protein. The D gene is left open where the match is weak. Expanded clones are given a class, and other clones once, few, many or no size at all.

NA	TRBV25-1	NA	TRBJ2-2	TGTGCCAGTCTGGACGACACCGGGGAGCTGTTTTTT	CASLDDTGELFF
NA	TRBV6-5	NA	TRBJ1-1	TGTGCCAGCAGAACCGACAGGACCCGAGCTTTCTTT	CASRTDRTRAFF
few	TRBV7-2	NA	TRBJ1-4	TGTGCCAGCAGCTACCGGGGGCCTGCAACTAATGAAAAACTGTTTTTT	CASSYRGPATNEKLFF
NA	TRBV5-8	TRBD1	TRBJ2-3	TGTGCCAGCAGCGCCTCCGGGACAGGGACAGATACGCAGTATTTT	CASSASGTGTDTQYF
NA	TRBV2	NA	TRBJ2-3	TGTGCCAGAGGGGGACGATCTCTGGTGGATACGCAGTATTTT	CARGGRSLVDTQYF
NA	TRBV2	NA	TRBJ2-3	TGTGCCAGCAGTGTCCTAAGCACAGATACGCAGTATTTT	CASSVLSTDTQYF
few	TRBV10-2	NA	TRBJ2-1	TGCGCCAGCAGTGAGTCCCAGACGGAAACGCCGATCTTC	CASSESQTETPIF
few	TRBV5-6	TRBD1	TRBJ2-7	TGTGCCAGCAGCTTAGTGGACAGGGCCTACGAGCAGTACTTC	CASSLVDRAYEQYF
NA	TRBV28	NA	TRBJ2-7	TGTGCCAGCAGTTTGCAGGGGGGGGGCTACGAGCAGTACTTC	CASSLQGGGYEQYF
few	TRBV28	NA	TRBJ1-5	TGTGCAATAGGGTTCGGGCCGCGACAGCCCCAGCATTTT	CAIGFGPRQPQHF
NA	TRBV6-1	NA	TRBJ1-4	TGTGCCAGCAGTGAGGTTTTGAGCGGGGAAAATGAAAAACTGTTTTTT	CASSEVLSGENEKLFF
NA	TRBV11-2	NA	TRBJ2-1	TGTGCCAGCAGCCCAACGGGACTTAACGATGAGCAGTTCTTC	CASSPTGLNDEQFF
NA	TRBV25-1	TRBD1	TRBJ1-1	TGTGCCAGCAGTCCTCGGACAGGGGGCTGGGGCACTGAAGCTTTCTTT	CASSPRTGGWGTEAFF
NA	TRBV6-1	NA	TRBJ1-1	TGTGCCAGCAGTCCCGGGGGCGCCGAAAGAGCTTTCTTT	CASSPGGAERAFF
NA	TRBV7-6	TRBD1	TRBJ1-3	TGTGCCAGCAGCTTAGTGGGGACAGGGGGCATCGCTGGAAACACCATATATTTT	CASSLVGTGGIAGNTIYF
NA	TRBV18	TRBD2	TRBJ2-1	TGTGCCAGCTCACCTGAAGCGGGACTGAACAATGAGCAGTTCTTC	CASSPEAGLNNEQFF
NA	TRBV6-5	NA	TRBJ1-1	TGTGCCAGCAGTTTCCCTGGCACTGAAGCTTTCTTT	CASSFPGTEAFF
NA	TRBV12-5	TRBD1	TRBJ1-5	TGTGCTAGTGCTATTCAGGGGGACAGGGGGCTACGGCAGCCCCAGCATTTT	CASAIQGDRGLRQPQHF
few	TRBV5-4	NA	TRBJ1-2	TGTGCCAGCAGCCCCCAAGGTGGTGGCTACACCTTC	CASSPQGGGYTF
NA	TRBV7-9	NA	TRBJ1-1	TGTGCCAGCAGCTTGGGCGGAACGCTTGAAGCTTTCTTT	CASSLGGTLEAFF
few	TRBV19	NA	TRBJ1-2	TGTGCCTCCAGTGGTAGGGGTTGGTATGGCTACACCTTC	CASSGRGWYGYTF
NA	TRBV27	TRBD1	TRBJ1-2	TGTGCCAGCAGAGGGACAGGGCGAATCTATGGCTACACCTTC	CASRGTGRIYGYTF
NA	TRBV27	NA	TRBJ1-2	TGTGCCAGCACACCCATCGGGAGTCACGGCTACACCTTC	CASTPIGSHGYTF
NA	TRBV7-9	TRBD1	TRBJ1-1	TGTGCCAGCAGCCAAGGAGACAGGGGAGGAGCTTTCTTT	CASSQGDRGGAFF
NA	TRBV7-9	NA	TRBJ2-7	TGTGCCAGCAGCTTAGCGCAGGGGGGTAGCAACTACGAGCAGTACTTC	CASSLAQGGSNYEQYF
NA	TRBV18	NA	TRBJ2-3	TGTGCCAGCTCACCACGCGGGGACAATACGCAGTATTTT	CASSPRGDNTQYF
medium-sized	TRBV6-6	NA	TRBJ2-3	TGTGCCAGCAGTCTTTGGGAAACCAGGAACACAGATACGCAGTATTTT	CASSLWETRNTDTQYF
NA	TRBV6-5	NA	TRBJ2-5	TGTGCCAGCAGTCCATATGGAGAGACCCAGTACTTC	CASSPYGETQYF
NA	TRBV28	NA	TRBJ2-5	TGTGCCAGCAAACCCCCGGGACTCCTGTCTGGTGGGACCCAGTACTTC	CASKPPGLLSGGTQYF
NA	TRBV18	NA	TRBJ2-2	TGTGCCAGCTCACCACGGCAGGCGAACACCGGGGAGCTGTTTTTT	CASSPRQANTGELFF
NA	TRBV19	NA	TRBJ1-2	TGTGCCAGTAGTTTGGACAGTACTAACTATGGCTACACCTTC	CASSLDSTNYGYTF
NA	TRBV5-1	NA	TRBJ1-1	TGCGCCAGCAGCTTGGGCGGGGTCCGGTATACTGAAGCTTTCTTT	CASSLGGVRYTEAFF
NA	TRBV4-1	NA	TRBJ1-2	TGCGCCAGCAGCCCCCCTCCGGGTGGGGGAACAGGGTCCGTCCGCTATGGCTACACCTTC	CASSPPPGGGTGSVRYGYTF
once	TRBV19	NA	TRBJ1-1	TGTGCCAGTAGTATTGTGGGAGGTTCTAGAATGAACACTGAAGCTTTCTTT	CASSIVGGSRMNTEAFF
NA	TRBV11-2	NA	TRBJ2-4	TGTGCCAGCAGCCAATTAAGTGGTAACATTCAGTACTTC	CASSQLSGNIQYF
few	TRBV27	TRBD1	TRBJ1-3	TGTGCCAGCAGTTTGACAGGGTTGGCTGGAAACACCATATATTTT	CASSLTGLAGNTIYF
NA	TRBV7-8	NA	TRBJ2-1	TGTGCCAGCAGCTTAGCCCCGCGGGGCCTCAATGAGCAGTTCTTC	CASSLAPRGLNEQFF
NA	TRBV7-9	NA	TRBJ1-2	TGTGCCAGCAGCTTAGCGGGAGGTCCGGCTAACTATGGCTACACCTTC	CASSLAGGPANYGYTF
NA	TRBV29-1	NA	TRBJ1-3	TGCAGCGTTGAACTCTACGGGACCAGTCGAAACACCATATATTTT	CSVELYGTSRNTIYF
few	TRBV19	NA	TRBJ1-5	TGTGCCAGTAGTCTCCGGGACGATCAGCCCCAGCATTTT	CASSLRDDQPQHF
NA	TRBV4-1	TRBD2	TRBJ2-1	TGCGCCAGTGGGACTACGGGCAATGAGCAGTTCTTC	CASGTTGNEQFF
once	TRBV10-3	NA	TRBJ1-3	TGTGCCATCAGTTCGGACTCTGGAAACACCATATATTTT	CAISSDSGNTIYF
NA	TRBV9	NA	TRBJ1-2	TGTGCCAGCAGCACTAGGGCGGTGCAAGGAGGCTACACCTTC	CASSTRAVQGGYTF